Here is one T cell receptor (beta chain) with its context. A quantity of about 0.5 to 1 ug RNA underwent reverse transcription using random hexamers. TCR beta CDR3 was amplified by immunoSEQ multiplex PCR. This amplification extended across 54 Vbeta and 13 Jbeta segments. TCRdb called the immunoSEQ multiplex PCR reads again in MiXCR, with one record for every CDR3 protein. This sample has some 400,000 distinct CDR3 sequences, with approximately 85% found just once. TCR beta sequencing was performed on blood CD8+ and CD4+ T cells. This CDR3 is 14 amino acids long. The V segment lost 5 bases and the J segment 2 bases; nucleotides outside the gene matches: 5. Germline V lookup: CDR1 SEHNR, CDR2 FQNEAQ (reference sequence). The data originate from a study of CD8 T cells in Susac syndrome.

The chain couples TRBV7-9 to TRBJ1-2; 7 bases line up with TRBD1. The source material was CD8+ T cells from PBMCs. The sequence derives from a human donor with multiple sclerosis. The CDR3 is CASSIPGQNYGYTF. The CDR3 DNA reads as TGTGCCAGCAGCATACCGGGACAGAACTATGGCTACACCTTC.